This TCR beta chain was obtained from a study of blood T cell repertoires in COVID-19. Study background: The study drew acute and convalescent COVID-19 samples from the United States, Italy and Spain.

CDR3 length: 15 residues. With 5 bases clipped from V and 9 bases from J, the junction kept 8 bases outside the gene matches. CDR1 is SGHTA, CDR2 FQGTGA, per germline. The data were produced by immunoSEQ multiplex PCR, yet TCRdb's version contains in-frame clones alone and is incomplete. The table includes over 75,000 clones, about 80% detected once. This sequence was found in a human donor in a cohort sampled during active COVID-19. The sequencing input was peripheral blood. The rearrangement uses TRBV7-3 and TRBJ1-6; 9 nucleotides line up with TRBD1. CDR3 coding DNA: TGTGCCAGCAGCGTAGGGGGACAGGGTTCTTCACCCCTCCACTTT. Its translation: CASSVGGQGSSPLHF.